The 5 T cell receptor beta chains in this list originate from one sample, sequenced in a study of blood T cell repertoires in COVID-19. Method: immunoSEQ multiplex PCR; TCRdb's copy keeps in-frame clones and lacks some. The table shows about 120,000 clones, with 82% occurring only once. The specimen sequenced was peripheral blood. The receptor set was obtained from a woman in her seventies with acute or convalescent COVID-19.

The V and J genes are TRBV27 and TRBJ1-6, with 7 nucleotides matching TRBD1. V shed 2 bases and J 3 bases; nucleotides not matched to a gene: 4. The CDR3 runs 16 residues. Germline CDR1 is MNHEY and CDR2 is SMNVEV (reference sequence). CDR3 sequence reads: CASSLARGNYNSPLHF. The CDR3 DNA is TGTGCCAGCAGTTTAGCCAGGGGGAACTATAATTCACCCCTCCACTTT.

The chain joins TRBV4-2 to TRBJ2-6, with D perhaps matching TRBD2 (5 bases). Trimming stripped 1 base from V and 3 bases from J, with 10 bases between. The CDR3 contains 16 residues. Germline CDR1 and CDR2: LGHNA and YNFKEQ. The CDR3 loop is CASSQVGGYGANVLTF. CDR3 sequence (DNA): TGTGCCAGCAGCCAAGTCGGCGGGTATGGGGCCAACGTCCTGACTTTC.

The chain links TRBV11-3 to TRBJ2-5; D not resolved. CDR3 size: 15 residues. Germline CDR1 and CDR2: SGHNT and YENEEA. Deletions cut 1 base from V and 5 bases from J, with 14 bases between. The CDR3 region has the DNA TGTGCCAGCAGCTTAGGGTACAGCTCTTGGGAGACCCAGTACTTC. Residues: CASSLGYSSWETQYF.

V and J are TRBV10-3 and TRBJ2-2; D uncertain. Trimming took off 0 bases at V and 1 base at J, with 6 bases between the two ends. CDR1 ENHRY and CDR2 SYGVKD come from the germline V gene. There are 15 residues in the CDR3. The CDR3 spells CAISESVRNTGELFF. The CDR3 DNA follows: TGTGCCATCAGTGAGTCGGTCAGGAACACCGGGGAGCTGTTTTTT.

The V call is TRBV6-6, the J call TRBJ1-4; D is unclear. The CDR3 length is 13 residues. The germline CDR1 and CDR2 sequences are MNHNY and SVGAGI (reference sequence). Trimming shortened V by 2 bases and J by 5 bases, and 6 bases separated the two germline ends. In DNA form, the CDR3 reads TGTGCCAGCAGTTACATCTCCAATGAAAAACTGTTTTTT. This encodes CASSYISNEKLFF.